The rows below give T cell receptor beta chains drawn from one sample of a study of beta chain features in type 1 diabetes. Profiled with immunoSEQ multiplex PCR; TCRdb holds only in-frame clones, not every one. The data show hundreds of thousands of clones, around 15% seen once. Sample: naive CD4+ T cells from blood. The receptors originated from a man aged 18 to 35 in good health. The CDR3 runs from the conserved cysteine through the conserved F or W. Fields, in order: clone size, V gene, D gene, J gene, CDR3 DNA, CDR3 protein. A D gene is named only where the DNA matches it firmly. Rows give clone size only sometimes, using once, few, many, or a class for an expanded clone.

size: -
V: TRBV6-6
D: TRBD1
J: TRBJ1-2
DNA: TGTGCCAGCAGTCTCCCGGGACAGGGGGCTGGCTACACCTTC
CDR3: CASSLPGQGAGYTF

size: few
V: TRBV9
D: TRBD2
J: TRBJ2-7
DNA: TGTGCCAGCAGCGCCGGGACTATCCATACCTACGAGCAGTACTTC
CDR3: CASSAGTIHTYEQYF

size: few
V: TRBV7-9
D: -
J: TRBJ1-5
DNA: TGTGCCAGCAGCATATTGGGTCAGCCCCAGCATTTT
CDR3: CASSILGQPQHF

size: -
V: TRBV27
D: -
J: TRBJ2-1
DNA: TGTGCCAGCAGTTTAGGGTCTGCTAACAATGAGCAGTTCTTC
CDR3: CASSLGSANNEQFF

size: few
V: TRBV18
D: -
J: TRBJ1-5
DNA: TGTGCCAGCTCACCACCCCAGGTCCGGGATCAGCCCCAGCATTTT
CDR3: CASSPPQVRDQPQHF

size: few
V: TRBV7-2
D: TRBD1
J: TRBJ1-2
DNA: TGTGCCAGCAGCTTAGTCGGGACAGGGGGCGGCTACACCTTC
CDR3: CASSLVGTGGGYTF

size: -
V: TRBV6-7
D: TRBD2
J: TRBJ2-2
DNA: TGTGCCAGCAGTTACCCGCCGGGGACCCGGGGGGAAGACACCGGGGAGCTGTTTTTT
CDR3: CASSYPPGTRGEDTGELFF

size: -
V: TRBV9
D: -
J: TRBJ1-1
DNA: TGTGCCAGCGGAGGGGGACGGGGGAAAACTGAAGCTTTCTTT
CDR3: CASGGGRGKTEAFF

size: few
V: TRBV6-6
D: -
J: TRBJ1-1
DNA: TGTGCCAGCCAACTCTTGGAGGGCACTGAAGCTTTCTTT
CDR3: CASQLLEGTEAFF

size: -
V: TRBV5-1
D: -
J: TRBJ2-5
DNA: TGCGCCAGCAGCTTATTCCCGGCCCCCAGGAGGGAGACCCAGTACTTC
CDR3: CASSLFPAPRRETQYF

size: -
V: TRBV18
D: -
J: TRBJ1-2
DNA: TGTGCCAGCTCACCTATCAATCTGGGGGTCGTCGGCTACACCTTC
CDR3: CASSPINLGVVGYTF

size: few
V: TRBV15
D: -
J: TRBJ1-1
DNA: TGTGCCACCACCAGGGAACTCACCTTGAACACTGAAGCTTTCTTT
CDR3: CATTRELTLNTEAFF